This note documents a single T cell receptor (beta chain) sequence. This clonotype was detected once. The clone's antigen remains unknown. Qualities for individual bases were not recorded, and no much larger clone is one base off. A lone read gives weak evidence. The entry originates in a study of T cell repertoires in cytomegalovirus infection (dated by TCRdb to about 2019). In terms of the full investigation: Donor HLA type was relevant to the analysis, as public TCR beta signatures indicated carriage of CMV infection together with the matching HLA type. Results the study describes overall, beyond this receptor: In both this cohort and an independent roughly 350-donor cohort, the cumulative frequency of public TCR beta family members distinguished carriers of CMV infection plus the relevant HLA type. The ex vivo response was dominated by HLA-C-restricted CMV-specific TCR beta clonotypes, which also provided the single most frequent clonotype in two of eight donors.

Cut back by 6 bases and 14 bases, the V and J ends lie 17 bases apart. Per the germline V gene (reference sequence), DFQATT is the CDR1 and SNEGSKA is the CDR2. Counted from cysteine to phenylalanine, this CDR3 has 11 amino acids. The kept DNA is CDR3 alone, 33 bases in frame from the first base. The listed sequencing device is Illumina HiSeq 1500. TCRdb reran the public reads through fastp at Q25 and MiXCR, keeping productive beta chains. CDR3 protein duplicates are merged, each entry listing the most common genes and DNA. Here the sample has hundreds of thousands of distinct CDR3 sequences; 35% occur a single time. The top ten clonotypes cover around 2.6% of the sample.

The clonotype originates from a human donor in good health (CMV status not recorded). Some clones in this sample may be carry-over from other donors' samples. The chain is assembled from TRBV20-1 and TRBJ2-1; the D call could be TRBD1 or TRBD2, with each sharing 5 bases. Sequencing was carried out using PBMCs. The sequenced DNA: TGCAGTGCCATCGGGGCCAGAGATAAGTTCTTC. Translated, it gives CSAIGARDKFF.